Listed below are T cell receptor beta chains from one sample, sequenced in a study of CD8 T cells in ankylosing spondylitis. TCRdb reprocessed the 5' RACE reads via MiXCR and lists one record per CDR3 protein. The top ten clones hold roughly 9.2% of a sample with 250,000 to 400,000 distinct CDR3 sequences, 9.5% to 13% of them seen once. The specimen sequenced was blood, either unsorted or a sorted T cell fraction (not recorded which). These receptors were obtained from a female donor with ankylosing spondylitis or in good health (not recorded which). Each CDR3 is given with its conserved first and last residue. The D gene is left open where the match is weak. Clone size, where shown, is once, few, many, or a class for clones that have expanded.

j_call	v_call	d_call	clone_size	cdr3_nt	cdr3_aa
TRBJ1-5	TRBV18	TRBD1	-	TGTGCCAGCTCATCGCGGACAGGGGACGGTCAGCCCCAGCATTTT	CASSSRTGDGQPQHF
TRBJ1-5	TRBV15	TRBD1	few	TGTGCCACCAGCAGAGCACAGGGGGATCAGCCCCAGCATTTT	CATSRAQGDQPQHF
TRBJ1-2	TRBV19	-	-	TGTGCCAGTAGCCACCGGACGGATTCTAACTATGGCTACACCTTC	CASSHRTDSNYGYTF
TRBJ1-2	TRBV4-1	TRBD1	many	TGCGCCAGCAGCCATACGGGACAGACGATTACGGATGGCTACACCTTC	CASSHTGQTITDGYTF
TRBJ2-5	TRBV6-6	-	many	TGTGCCTCAGGCCGACAAGAGACCCAGTACTTC	CASGRQETQYF
TRBJ1-5	TRBV20-1	-	-	TGCAGTGCTGGACGTCCCGGGACCCTGGGGAAGGTTGGCAATCAGCCCCAGCATTTT	CSAGRPGTLGKVGNQPQHF
TRBJ1-2	TRBV2	-	many	TGTGCCAGCTCTGGAGGGTATTTTGGCTACACCTTC	CASSGGYFGYTF
TRBJ2-7	TRBV5-1	-	-	TGCGCCAGCAGCTTGGCAGGGGTCGGCTACGAGCAGTACTTC	CASSLAGVGYEQYF
TRBJ2-1	TRBV24-1	-	many	TGTGCCACCAGTGATGAGTGGAGCTCCTACAATGAGCAGTTCTTC	CATSDEWSSYNEQFF
TRBJ1-6	TRBV20-1	TRBD1	many	TGCAGTGCTGCAAACAGGGGTGGCCATAATTCACCCCTCCACTTT	CSAANRGGHNSPLHF